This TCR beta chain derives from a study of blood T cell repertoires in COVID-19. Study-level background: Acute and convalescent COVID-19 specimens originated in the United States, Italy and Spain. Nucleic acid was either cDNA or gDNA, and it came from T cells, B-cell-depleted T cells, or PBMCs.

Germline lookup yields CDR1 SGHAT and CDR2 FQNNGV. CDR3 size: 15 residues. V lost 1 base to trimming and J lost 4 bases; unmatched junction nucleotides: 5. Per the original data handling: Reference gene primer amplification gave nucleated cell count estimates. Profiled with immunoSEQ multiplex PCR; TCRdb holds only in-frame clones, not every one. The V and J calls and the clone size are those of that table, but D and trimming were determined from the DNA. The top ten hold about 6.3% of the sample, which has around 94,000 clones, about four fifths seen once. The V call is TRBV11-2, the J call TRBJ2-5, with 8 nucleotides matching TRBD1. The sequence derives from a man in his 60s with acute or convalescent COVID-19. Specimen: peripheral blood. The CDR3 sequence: CASSLVGTGGETQYF. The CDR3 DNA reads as TGTGCCAGCAGCTTAGTGGGTACAGGGGGAGAGACCCAGTACTTC. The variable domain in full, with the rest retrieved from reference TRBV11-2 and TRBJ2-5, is EAGVAQSPRYKIIEKRQSVAFWCNPISGHATLYWYQQILGQGPKLLIQFQNNGVVDDSQLPKDRFSAERLKGVDSTLKIQPAKLEDSAVYLCASSLVGTGGETQYFGPGTRLLVL.